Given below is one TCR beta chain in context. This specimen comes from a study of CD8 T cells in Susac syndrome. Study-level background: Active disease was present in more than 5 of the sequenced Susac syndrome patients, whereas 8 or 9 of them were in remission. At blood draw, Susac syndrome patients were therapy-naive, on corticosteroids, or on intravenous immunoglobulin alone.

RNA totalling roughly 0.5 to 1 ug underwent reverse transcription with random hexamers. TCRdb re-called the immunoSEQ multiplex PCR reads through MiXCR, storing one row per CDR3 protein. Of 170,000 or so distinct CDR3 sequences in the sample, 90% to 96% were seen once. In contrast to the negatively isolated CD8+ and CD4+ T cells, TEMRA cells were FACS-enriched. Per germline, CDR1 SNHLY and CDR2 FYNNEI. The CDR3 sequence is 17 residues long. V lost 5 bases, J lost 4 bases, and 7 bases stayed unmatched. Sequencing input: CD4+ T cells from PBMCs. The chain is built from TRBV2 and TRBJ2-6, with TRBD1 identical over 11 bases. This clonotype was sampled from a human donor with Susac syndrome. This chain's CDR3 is CASSPGQGDAGANVLTF. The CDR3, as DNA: TGTGCCAGCAGTCCGGGACAGGGGGATGCAGGGGCCAACGTCCTGACTTTC.